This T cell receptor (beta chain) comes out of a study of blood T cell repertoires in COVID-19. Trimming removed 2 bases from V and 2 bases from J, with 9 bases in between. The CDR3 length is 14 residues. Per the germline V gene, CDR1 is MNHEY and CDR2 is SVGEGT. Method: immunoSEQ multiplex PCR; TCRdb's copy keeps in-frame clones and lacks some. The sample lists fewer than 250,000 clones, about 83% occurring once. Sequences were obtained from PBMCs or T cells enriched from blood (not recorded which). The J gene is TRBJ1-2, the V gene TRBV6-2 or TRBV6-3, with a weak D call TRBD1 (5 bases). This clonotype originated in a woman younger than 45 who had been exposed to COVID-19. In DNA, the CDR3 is TGTGCCAGCAGTTACATCGGGGGAAACTATGGCTACACCTTC. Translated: CASSYIGGNYGYTF.